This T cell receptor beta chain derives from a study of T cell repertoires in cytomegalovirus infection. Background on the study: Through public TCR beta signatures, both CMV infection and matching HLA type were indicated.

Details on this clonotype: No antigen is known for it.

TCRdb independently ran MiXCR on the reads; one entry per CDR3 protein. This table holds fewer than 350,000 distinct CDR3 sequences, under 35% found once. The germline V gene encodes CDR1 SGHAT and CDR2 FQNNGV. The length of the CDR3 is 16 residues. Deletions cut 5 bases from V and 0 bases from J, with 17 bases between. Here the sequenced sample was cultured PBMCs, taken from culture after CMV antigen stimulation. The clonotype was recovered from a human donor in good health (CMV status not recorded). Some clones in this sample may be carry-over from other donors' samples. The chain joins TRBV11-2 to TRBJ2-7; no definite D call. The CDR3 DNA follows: TGTGCCAGCAGCCGTTACGGGTATTCCGGCTCCTACGAGCAGTACTTC. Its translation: CASSRYGYSGSYEQYF.